The TCR beta chain under discussion was sequenced for a study of blood T cell repertoires in COVID-19. Study as a whole: There were acute and convalescent COVID-19 samples, and they came from the United States, Italy and Spain.

Seattle participants joined during active infection and were tracked over time. Methods used by the authors: Nucleated cell number was recorded as an estimate derived from reference gene primer amplification. TCRdb's table, derived via immunoSEQ multiplex PCR, lists solely in-frame clones and lacks some. V and J calls and clone size are as listed in that table; D and trimming were resolved from the DNA. This table has about 180,000 clones, more than 75% appearing once. The clonotype comes from a person between 65 and 79 years old with COVID-19, enrolled during active disease. Sequencing used peripheral blood.

In DNA form, the CDR3 reads TGCGCCAGCAGCCTGGAGAAAACCAGCAATGAGCAGTTCTTC. As protein: CASSLEKTSNEQFF. The rearrangement joins TRBV5-1 to TRBJ2-1, with D unclear. The CDR3 contains 14 residues. V dropped 4 bases and J dropped 6 bases, with 14 bases sitting between them. Germline V lookup: CDR1 SGHRS, CDR2 YFSETQ.